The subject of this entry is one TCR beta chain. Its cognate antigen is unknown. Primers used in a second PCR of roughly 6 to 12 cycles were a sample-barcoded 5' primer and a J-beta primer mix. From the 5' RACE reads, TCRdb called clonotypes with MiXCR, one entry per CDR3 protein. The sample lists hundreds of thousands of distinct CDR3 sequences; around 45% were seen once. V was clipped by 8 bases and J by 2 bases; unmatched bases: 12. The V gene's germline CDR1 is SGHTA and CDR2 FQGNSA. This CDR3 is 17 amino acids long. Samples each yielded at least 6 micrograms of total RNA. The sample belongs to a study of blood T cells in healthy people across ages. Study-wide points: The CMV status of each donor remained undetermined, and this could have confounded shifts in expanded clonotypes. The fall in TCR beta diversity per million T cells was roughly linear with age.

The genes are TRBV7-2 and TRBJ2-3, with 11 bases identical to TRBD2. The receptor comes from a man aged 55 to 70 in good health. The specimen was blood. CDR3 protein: CASAVAGGPSFTDTQYF. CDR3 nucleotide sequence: TGTGCCAGCGCGGTAGCGGGGGGGCCGAGTTTCACAGATACGCAGTATTTT.